This T cell receptor (beta chain) came from a study of cytomegalovirus exposure and HLA in healthy donors. Study-wide points: It was in a later analysis that TCR association rates were seen to vary by HLA locus, highest for DRB1 and lowest for HLA-C. In a later analysis, common viral pathogens appeared linked to several of the most significant clusters.

On this clone: What it binds is not known.

Germline CDR1 is SQVTM and CDR2 is ANQGSEA. The V end was cut by 8 bases, the J end by 1 base, with 11 bases between. CDR3 length: 12 amino acids. Primers: 60 Vbeta forward and 13 Jbeta reverse. Here immunoSEQ multiplex PCR was the method, and the copy in TCRdb shows in-frame clones only, minus some. The sample records roughly 120,000 clones, 60% to 85% being singletons. This receptor was identified in a woman younger than 45 in good health and CMV-seropositive. The rearrangement links TRBV29-1 to TRBJ1-1, with D uncertain. The sample was PBMCs. CDR3 amino acids: CSSRRRNTEAFF. In DNA form, the CDR3 reads TGCAGCTCGAGGCGGAGGAACACTGAAGCTTTCTTT.